Following are 26 T cell receptor beta chains from one sample sequenced in a study of lymphopenia after photon versus proton radiotherapy. Libraries were prepared by immunoSEQ multiplex PCR; TCRdb keeps only in-frame clonotypes and omits some of them. The profile covers tens of thousands of clones, with over 80% appearing a single time and approximately 10% taken by the ten largest. This sample comprised peripheral blood, obtained from a patient treated with proton-based radiotherapy. The source is a man at least 80 years old with esophageal cancer.

This sequence joins TRBV7-9 and TRBJ2-2; D might be TRBD1 or TRBD2, each matching 6 bases. The ends were cut back, 7 bases at V and 3 bases at J, with 15 bases in the middle. The germline V gene has CDR1 SEHNR and CDR2 FQNEAQ (reference sequence). CDR3 length equals 15 residues. The DNA of the CDR3 is TGTGCCAGCACCATATCGGGGGCGGACACCGGGGAGCTGTTTTTT. It yields the protein CASTISGADTGELFF.

This chain connects TRBV4-3 to TRBJ2-1, with D unresolved. Trimming pared 0 bases from V and 10 bases from J, leaving 10 bases between. The CDR3 is made up of 13 amino acids. Per germline, CDR1 LGHNA and CDR2 YSLEER. In DNA form, the CDR3 reads TGCGCCAGCAGCCAAGACCCGGGCCGCGAGCAGTTCTTC. This codes for CASSQDPGREQFF.

This rearrangement joins TRBV4-1 to TRBJ2-1; D is ambiguous. The V and J ends lost 2 bases and 1 base respectively, with 9 bases between them. This CDR3 has 15 residues. Germline values: CDR1 MGHRA, CDR2 YSYEKL. This CDR3 is CASSQMTDSYNEQFF. The CDR3 region has the DNA TGCGCCAGCAGCCAAATGACGGATTCCTACAATGAGCAGTTCTTC.

This clone was observed a few times. For the CDR3, the DNA is TGTGCCATCAGTGACCCCGGGAACTACAATGAGCAGTTCTTC. It yields the protein CAISDPGNYNEQFF. The J gene is TRBJ2-1, the V gene TRBV10-3; TRBD2 might be the D (5 bases). V lost 3 bases and J lost 3, with 9 bases in between. The CDR3 runs 14 residues. The germline gives CDR1 ENHRY, CDR2 SYGVKD.

The CDR3 here is CATSRVRGSAGAFF. CDR3 coding DNA: TGTGCCACCAGCAGAGTGAGGGGCTCGGCTGGAGCTTTCTTT. The chain carries TRBV15 and TRBJ1-1; possible D gene TRBD1, 5 bases. CDR1 is LNHNV, CDR2 YYDKDF, per germline (reference sequence). V lost 1 base and J 10 bases, leaving 16 bases between the germline ends. There are 14 residues in the CDR3. The full variable domain, in which reference TRBV15 and TRBJ1-1 provide the parts outside the CDR3, is DAMVIQNPRYQVTQFGKPVTLSCSQTLNHNVMYWYQQKSSQAPKLLFHYYDKDFNNEADTPDNFQSRRPNTSFCFLDIRSPGLGDTAMYLCATSRVRGSAGAFFGQGTRLTVV.

The CDR3 DNA follows: TGTGCCGCCGGGACAGGCTACGAGCAGTACTTC. Translating gives CAAGTGYEQYF. The V gene is TRBV30, the J gene TRBJ2-7, with 8 bases lining up with TRBD1. The CDR3 runs 11 residues. Germline-derived CDR1 and CDR2 are GTSNPN and SVGIG (reference sequence). V lost 8 bases and J lost 3; bases outside the gene matches: 3. The full variable domain, with the rest looked up from reference TRBV30 and TRBJ2-7, is SQTIHQWPATLVQPVGSPLSLECTVEGTSNPNLYWYRQAAGRGLQLLFYSVGIGQISSEVPQNLSASRPQDRQFILSSKKLLLSDSGFYLCAAGTGYEQYFGPGTRLTVT.

The gene calls are TRBV5-5 and TRBJ1-5; possible D gene TRBD1, 6 bases. The CDR3 totals 16 residues. Germline assignment: CDR1 SGHKS and CDR2 YYEKEE (reference sequence). Between the trimmed V and J ends, which lost 4 bases and 0 bases, there was a span of 14 bases. CDR3 residues: CASSLGQNPSNQPQHF. As DNA, the CDR3 is TGTGCCAGCAGCCTCGGACAGAACCCTAGCAATCAGCCCCAGCATTTT. The complete variable domain, with remaining parts taken from reference TRBV5-5 and TRBJ1-5, reads DAGVTQSPTHLIKTRGQQVTLRCSPISGHKSVSWYQQVLGQGPQFIFQYYEKEERGRGNFPDRFSARQFPNYSSELNVNALLLGDSALYLCASSLGQNPSNQPQHFGDGTRLSIL.

This clone has only a few counts. The V gene is TRBV19, the J gene TRBJ2-5, with 8 bases identical to TRBD2. With V trimmed by 4 bases and J by 5 bases, 12 bases remained unmatched. Germline V lookup: CDR1 LNHDA, CDR2 SQIVND (reference sequence). The length of the CDR3 is 16 residues. CDR3 sequence (DNA): TGTGCCAGTAGTACCACCCCGGGACTAGTATCGGAGACCCAGTACTTC. Its protein is CASSTTPGLVSETQYF. Combining the CDR3 with reference TRBV19 and TRBJ2-5 gives the whole variable domain DGGITQSPKYLFRKEGQNVTLSCEQNLNHDAMYWYRQDPGQGLRLIYYSQIVNDFQKGDIAEGYSVSREKKESFPLTVTSAQKNPTAFYLCASSTTPGLVSETQYFGPGTRLLVL.

The chain is built from TRBV6-5 and TRBJ2-7, with D perhaps TRBD1 (6 bases). The germline V gene encodes CDR1 MNHEY and CDR2 SVGAGI. Trimming took off 0 bases at V and 4 bases at J, with 13 bases between the two ends. The length of the CDR3 is 15 residues. This CDR3 reads CASSYSFQGMYEQYF. The CDR3 DNA reads as TGTGCCAGCAGTTACTCGTTTCAGGGGATGTACGAGCAGTACTTC.

V gene TRBV5-1 combines with J gene TRBJ2-7; D is unclear. This CDR3 has 18 residues. Germline V gene lookup returns CDR1 SGHRS and CDR2 YFSETQ. V lost 0 bases to trimming and J lost 0 bases, with 19 bases between them. The CDR3 region is CASSLDPSLGDISYEQYF. CDR3 nucleotides: TGCGCCAGCAGCTTGGACCCCTCACTGGGCGACATCTCCTACGAGCAGTACTTC.

The chain uses TRBV11-1 and TRBJ2-7; no definite D call. Germline V lookup: CDR1 SGHAT, CDR2 FQDESV (reference sequence). The V gene lost 1 base and the J gene lost 2 bases, with 9 bases spanning the gap. The CDR3 runs to 14 residues. The CDR3 DNA reads TGTGCCAGCAGCTTAGTTGGCGGAACCTACGAGCAGTACTTC. Translated: CASSLVGGTYEQYF.

The chain employs TRBV27 and TRBJ2-7; D is possibly TRBD2 (6 bases). The CDR3 runs to 15 residues. CDR1 MNHEY and CDR2 SMNVEV come from the germline V gene (reference sequence). Trimming pared 7 bases from V and 3 bases from J, leaving 19 bases between. CDR3 residues: CASKPSGESRYEQYF. CDR3 sequence (DNA): TGTGCCAGCAAACCTTCGGGGGAGTCTCGCTACGAGCAGTACTTC.

This rearrangement joins TRBV27 to TRBJ1-2; D gene ambiguous. Germline V gene lookup returns CDR1 MNHEY and CDR2 SMNVEV (reference sequence). The CDR3 contains 16 residues. V lost 0 bases to trimming and J lost 5 bases, with 16 bases between them. CDR3 in DNA: TGTGCCAGCAGTTTATCTGTTCAGCCCGGTTTATATGGCTACACCTTC. This gives the protein CASSLSVQPGLYGYTF.

This chain connects TRBV9 to TRBJ2-7, with 8 bases lining up with TRBD2. V was clipped by 4 bases and J by 5 bases; unmatched bases: 17. CDR1 SGDLS and CDR2 YYNGEE come from the germline V gene. This CDR3 region has 17 residues. CDR3 bases: TGTGCCAGCAGCTTGGGGACGAAAGCGAGCGGGGGTGACGAGCAGTACTTC. Residues: CASSLGTKASGGDEQYF.

This rearrangement joins TRBV5-1 to TRBJ2-2; 8 bases map to TRBD2. Germline V gene sequence: CDR1 SGHRS, CDR2 YFSETQ. Trimming removed 0 bases from V and 7 bases from J; junction bases left unmatched: 5. This CDR3 spans 15 amino acids. The CDR3 DNA follows: TGCGCCAGCAGCTTGGGAGCGGGAGTGGTCGGGGAGCTGTTTTTT. Translation gives CASSLGAGVVGELFF.

The chain employs TRBV5-5 and TRBJ2-7; possibly TRBD1 for D (6 bases). The germline gives CDR1 SGHKS, CDR2 YYEKEE (reference sequence). This CDR3 is built from 14 residues. Deletions cut 4 bases from V and 2 bases from J, with 13 bases between. CDR3 DNA: TGTGCCAGCAGCCCTTTTCGGGACACCTACGAGCAGTACTTC. Translating it yields CASSPFRDTYEQYF.

The J gene is TRBJ1-1, the V gene TRBV18; D gene uncertain. CDR1 KGHSH and CDR2 LQKENI come from the germline V gene. The CDR3 is made up of 20 amino acids. The V end lost 0 bases, the J end lost 0 bases, and 23 bases lay between the germline ends. Written as DNA, the CDR3 is TGTGCCAGCTCACCACCGAAGCCGTGGAGGCGCTCCGCTTTGAACACTGAAGCTTTCTTT. Translated, it gives CASSPPKPWRRSALNTEAFF.

V gene TRBV9 combines with J gene TRBJ2-1; D possibly uses TRBD1 or TRBD2 (5 bases each). The V gene lost 0 bases and the J gene lost 7 bases, with 14 bases spanning the gap. Germline V gene sequence: CDR1 SGDLS, CDR2 YYNGEE. This CDR3 contains 15 residues. The CDR3 bases are TGTGCCAGCAGCGTAGAAGGCCTTTGGGGGAATGAGCAGTTCTTC. Its translation is CASSVEGLWGNEQFF.

This sequence joins TRBV25-1 and TRBJ1-6; weak D call: TRBD1 (5 bases). Germline values: CDR1 MGHDK, CDR2 SYGVNS. Deletions cut 8 bases from V and 2 bases from J, with 22 bases between. This CDR3 is built from 18 residues. CDR3 amino acids: CASEGPGRPDPYNSPLHF. DNA for the CDR3: TGTGCCAGCGAGGGGCCGGGACGCCCGGATCCCTATAATTCACCCCTCCACTTT.

This chain joins TRBV19 and TRBJ2-5, with D hard to call. Germline V gene lookup returns CDR1 LNHDA and CDR2 SQIVND (reference sequence). This CDR3 has 14 residues. V lost 6 bases to trimming and J lost 8 bases, with 19 bases between them. CDR3 coding DNA: TGTGCCAGTAGCCAAGGGCGTGGGCCGAGCACCCAGTACTTC. Protein sequence: CASSQGRGPSTQYF.

The chain joins TRBV29-1 to TRBJ2-7, with D perhaps TRBD1 (6 bases). The germline V gene encodes CDR1 SQVTM and CDR2 ANQGSEA. V lost 7 bases and J lost 4, with 14 bases in between. The CDR3 is 12 amino acids. This chain's CDR3 is CSATGIGYEQYF. The CDR3 coding sequence is TGCAGCGCAACAGGGATCGGGTACGAGCAGTACTTC.

This chain connects TRBV9 to TRBJ2-2; D perhaps matches TRBD2 (6 bases). The germline gives CDR1 SGDLS, CDR2 YYNGEE. V gave up 4 bases and J gave up 5 bases, with 18 bases separating them. This CDR3 comprises 16 residues. For the CDR3, the DNA is TGTGCCAGCAGCCCCTCGGCGGGGCTTGGGACCGGGGAGCTGTTTTTT. Translated, it gives CASSPSAGLGTGELFF.

V is TRBV15 and J is TRBJ1-5; tentatively, D is TRBD1 (5 bases). CDR1 and CDR2 from the germline V gene are LNHNV and YYDKDF (reference sequence). The CDR3 sequence is 16 residues long. V gave up 5 bases and J gave up 0 bases, with 14 bases separating them. The CDR3, as DNA: TGTGCCACCAGCGGAGGGACGGGGTATAGCAATCAGCCCCAGCATTTT. It codes for CATSGGTGYSNQPQHF.

This sequence joins TRBV29-1 and TRBJ2-5; TRBD1 is a possible D gene (6 bases). The J call may not be correct, given that the DNA end is closer to TRBJ2-7. CDR1 and CDR2 from the germline V gene are SQVTM and ANQGSEA. CDR3 length equals 16 residues. CDR3 sequence reads: CSVEEGGAGTLDEQYF. In DNA, the CDR3 is TGCAGCGTTGAAGAAGGAGGCGCAGGGACATTGGACGAGCAGTACTTC.

The J gene is TRBJ1-5, the V gene TRBV19; D may be TRBD1 (6 bases). The ends were cut back, 5 bases at V and 2 bases at J, with 10 bases in the middle. The V gene's germline CDR1 is LNHDA and CDR2 SQIVND (reference sequence). This CDR3 contains 14 residues. This CDR3 is CASSPRTGNQPQHF. CDR3 nucleotides: TGTGCCAGTAGTCCCCGGACAGGCAATCAGCCCCAGCATTTT. Together with reference TRBV19 and TRBJ1-5, the CDR3 gives the full variable domain: DGGITQSPKYLFRKEGQNVTLSCEQNLNHDAMYWYRQDPGQGLRLIYYSQIVNDFQKGDIAEGYSVSREKKESFPLTVTSAQKNPTAFYLCASSPRTGNQPQHFGDGTRLSIL.

The chain is built from TRBV7-2 and TRBJ1-5; D is unclear. The CDR3 has 13 residues. Trimming took 5 bases from V and 6 from J, leaving 11 bases between them. CDR1 and CDR2 (germline): SGHTA, FQGNSA. CDR3 DNA: TGTGCCAGCAGCCCCCGCCGTGGTCAGCCCCAGCATTTT. Encoded protein: CASSPRRGQPQHF.